In this sample, the clone carrying this T cell receptor beta chain turned up many times. Its antigen remains unknown. J lost 9 bases, V lost 3 bases, and 8 bases had no gene match. Germline loops: CDR1 SGHRS, CDR2 YFSETQ. The CDR3 covers 14 residues. The data were taken from a study of T cells after yellow fever vaccination. The authors made TCR cDNA by 5'RACE template switching, adding a universal primer site and UMIs. In TCRdb, the 5' RACE reads were re-called with MiXCR into one record per CDR3 protein. The sample holds 25,000 to 30,000 distinct CDR3 sequences, 5% seen once. Study-wide results and caveats: Abundant clonotypes from the bulk population could have been carried over as contaminants into FACS-sorted repertoires.

The TCR originated in a man aged 25 to 40 who received the YFV17D yellow fever vaccine. Sequenced material: CD8+ T cells sorted from PBMCs, taken 10 days after the yellow fever booster vaccination. The chain uses TRBV5-1 and TRBJ2-1; 8 bases are shared with TRBD2. DNA for the CDR3: TGCGCCAGCAGCTCCGCGAGCGGGAGTGGTGAGCAGTTCTTC. Translating gives CASSSASGSGEQFF.